This TCR beta chain was recovered during a study of post-analysis software for immune sequencing data. Study-wide results and caveats: Four or five TRBV segments, TRBV5-6, TRBV5-1 and TRBV20-1 among them, were found more frequent in patients than controls.

The TCR beta cDNA libraries carried unique molecular identifiers. One entry per CDR3 protein, called by TCRdb with MiXCR from the PCR reads. This sample has 600,000 to 750,000 distinct CDR3 sequences; 55% to 60% occur once, and the top ten carry roughly 10%. This clonotype was counted only a few times. What it binds is unknown. The ends were cut back, 4 bases at V and 5 bases at J, with 14 bases in the middle. The CDR3 has 14 amino acids. Per germline, CDR1 SGHAT and CDR2 FQNNGV. The source material was blood. This receptor was identified in a girl aged 2 to 9 with multiple sclerosis. The rearrangement links TRBV11-2 to TRBJ2-5; D possibly corresponds to TRBD2 (6 bases). In DNA form, the CDR3 reads TGTGCCAGCAGCTGGAACCCAGGGACTGAGACCCAGTACTTC. This sequence encodes CASSWNPGTETQYF.